This record looks at one TCR beta chain sequence and its context. Its target is unknown. Sequencing was performed with immunoSEQ multiplex PCR; in TCRdb, only in-frame clones are kept and a portion is missing. The table lists roughly 40,000 clones, approximately 70% of them singletons. The source of the sample is a study of vaccination effects on CD4 cells after COVID-19. Study background: Fewer than 2.5 million PBMC were seeded per well and grown in the presence of approximately 9.5 IU/ml IL-2 and approximately 11 ug/ml peptides. The study's findings and limits: Late post-vaccination samples showed marked contraction of infection- and vaccine-induced clones.

After less than twelve days in culture, the CD4+ T cells were isolated. Subjects were given two BNT162b2 or mRNA-1273 vaccine doses. The germline CDR1 and CDR2 sequences are GTSNPN and SVGIG (reference sequence). CDR3 length: 17 residues. V shed 3 bases and J shed 1 base, with 22 bases lying between them. The material sequenced was CD4+ T cells from PBMCs cultured without peptide, taken after COVID-19 vaccination. This TCR derives from a human donor who received a COVID-19 vaccine. V gene TRBV30 combines with J gene TRBJ2-7, with D tentatively TRBD2 (6 bases). The CDR3 region is CAWSGGSRLVNSYEQYF. The CDR3 DNA reads as TGTGCCTGGAGCGGAGGGTCACGACTAGTTAATTCCTACGAGCAGTACTTC.